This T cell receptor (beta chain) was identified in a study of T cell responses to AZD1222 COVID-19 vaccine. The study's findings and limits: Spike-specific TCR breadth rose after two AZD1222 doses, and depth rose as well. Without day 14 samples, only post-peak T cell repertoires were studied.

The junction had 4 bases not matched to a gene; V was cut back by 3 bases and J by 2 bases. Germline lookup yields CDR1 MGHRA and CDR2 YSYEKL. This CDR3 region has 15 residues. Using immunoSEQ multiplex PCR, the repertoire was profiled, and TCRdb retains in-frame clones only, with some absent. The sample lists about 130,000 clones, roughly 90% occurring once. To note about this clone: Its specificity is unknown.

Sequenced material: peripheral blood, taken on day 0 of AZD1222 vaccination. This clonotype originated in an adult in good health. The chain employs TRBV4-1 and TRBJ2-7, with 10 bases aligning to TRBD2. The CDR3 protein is CASSHGTSATYEQYF. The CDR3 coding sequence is TGCGCCAGCAGCCATGGGACTAGCGCAACCTACGAGCAGTACTTC.